The TCR beta chain described here comes from a study of Tregs in tolerant kidney transplant recipients. TCRdb's copy holds only in-frame clones and misses some; the assay was immunoSEQ multiplex PCR. The sample has 30,000 to 40,000 clones; the top ten hold under 2%. Study results and limitations: Biological reproducibility was not directly addressed, but technical replication error appeared minimal. In tolerant patients, donor-specific Tregs outgrew total Tregs, suggesting antigen-driven expansion. Validation in larger populations is needed because few patients were studied.

Of note for this clone: Its antigen remains unknown. The CDR3 end falls 3 residues outside the read, so it is completed with the germline J gene.

There are 11 residues in the CDR3. The germline gives CDR1 LGHDT, CDR2 YNNKEL (reference sequence). Trimming took off 7 bases at V and 6 bases at J, with 7 bases between the two ends. Related graft donors supplied nonmyeloablative bone marrow transplants, and mixed chimerism was transient. CD4+CD25+CD127- Tregs, CD4+CD25- non-Tregs, CD4 and CD8 cells were sorted. The chain is built from TRBV3-1 (or the pseudogene TRBV3-2) and TRBJ2-1; D unresolved. The sequence came from a human patient who received a combined kidney and bone marrow transplant. Some T cells may have come from the graft donor. This specimen consisted of CD4+ T cells from blood (PBMCs), obtained 24 months after the transplant. The CDR3 spells CASMGSNEQFF. CDR3 DNA, as far as it was read: TGTGCCAGCATGGGCAGCAATGAG.